The next 21 T cell receptor beta chains were all read from a single sample in a study of cytomegalovirus exposure and HLA in healthy donors. 13 Jbeta primers and 60 Vbeta primers were used for the PCR. Data came from immunoSEQ multiplex PCR; TCRdb stores just in-frame clones and leaves some out. The sample is made up of under 95,000 clones, and the top ten hold less than 5% of it. The sequenced material came from PBMCs. All receptors come from a man aged 18 to 29 in good health and CMV-seropositive.

The chain carries TRBV30 and TRBJ2-2; 7 nucleotides agree with TRBD1. V dropped 4 bases and J dropped 3; count of bases not matched to a gene: 11. The CDR3 length is 16 residues. In germline, CDR1 is GTSNPN, CDR2 SVGIG (reference sequence). CDR3 in DNA: TGTGCCTGGACCGCCCCTCGGGACAGCTACACCGGGGAGCTGTTTTTT. It is translated as CAWTAPRDSYTGELFF.

V is TRBV7-9 and J is TRBJ2-7, with D maybe TRBD1 (6 bases). CDR1 and CDR2 (germline): SEHNR, FQNEAQ (reference sequence). The CDR3 is made up of 13 amino acids. V was shortened by 1 base and J by 4 bases, with 8 bases between the two germline ends. The CDR3 sequence is CASSLDRAYEQYF. The CDR3 DNA reads TGTGCCAGCAGCTTAGACAGGGCTTACGAGCAGTACTTC.

The chain carries TRBV18 and TRBJ2-5; D gene ambiguous. The CDR3 runs 17 residues. Germline CDR1 is KGHSH and CDR2 is LQKENI. The germline V and J ends were trimmed by 3 bases and 2 bases, with 19 bases remaining between them. This CDR3 reads CASSPLPVGDIQETQYF. Here the CDR3 DNA reads TGTGCCAGCTCACCCTTGCCCGTTGGTGACATTCAAGAGACCCAGTACTTC.

J is TRBJ2-6 and V is TRBV28, with a weak D call TRBD2 (7 bases). Per the germline V gene, CDR1 is MDHEN and CDR2 is SYDVKM. Trimming left V 5 bases short and J 5 bases short, with 16 bases between. The CDR3 has 16 residues. Here the CDR3 reads CASSRRGGRRANVLTF. The CDR3 coding sequence is TGTGCCAGCAGTCGAAGGGGGGGCCGGAGGGCCAACGTCCTGACTTTC.

The rearrangement uses TRBV5-1 and TRBJ1-1; TRBD1 matches 7 bases. The CDR3 covers 15 residues. J gave up 4 bases and V 4 bases, and 10 bases lay outside the gene matches. Per germline, CDR1 SGHRS and CDR2 YFSETQ. The CDR3 nucleotides read TGCGCCAGCAGCCTAGGACAGGCCACTTTCACTGAAGCTTTCTTT. Translated: CASSLGQATFTEAFF.

The gene calls are TRBV25-1 and TRBJ2-7; 7 bases agree with TRBD1. V was clipped by 4 bases and J by 0 bases; unmatched bases: 9. The CDR3 runs 16 residues. Germline CDR1 reads MGHDK; CDR2 reads SYGVNS. DNA for the CDR3: TGTGCCAGCAGTGGCGATAGGGGGCCGAGCTCCTACGAGCAGTACTTC. Amino acids: CASSGDRGPSSYEQYF.

This chain joins TRBV6-5 and TRBJ1-4, with TRBD1 matching over 7 bases. CDR1 is MNHEY, CDR2 SVGAGI, per germline. The J segment lost 1 base and the V segment lost 4 bases, leaving 6 bases of the junction unmatched. The CDR3 is 16 amino acids. The CDR3 sequence is CASSLQTGVTNEKLFF. CDR3 nucleotides: TGTGCCAGCAGTTTACAAACAGGGGTAACTAATGAAAAACTGTTTTTT.

The chain uses TRBV28 and TRBJ1-2; D uncertain. V shed 8 bases and J shed 2 bases, with 18 bases lying between them. Germline values: CDR1 MDHEN, CDR2 SYDVKM. The CDR3 length is 15 residues. CDR3 nucleotides: TGTGCCAGCGGACTTGAGTCGTCCGGGAACTATGGCTACACCTTC. Translating it yields CASGLESSGNYGYTF.

The chain combines TRBV7-8 with TRBJ2-7; TRBD1 matches 8 bases. This CDR3 region has 14 residues. Germline trimming cut 4 bases from V and 3 bases from J; bases unmatched to any gene: 5. The germline V gene encodes CDR1 SGHVS and CDR2 FQNEAQ. The CDR3 region is CASSSGTGGYEQYF. Written as DNA, the CDR3 is TGTGCCAGCAGCTCCGGGACAGGAGGCTACGAGCAGTACTTC.

This rearrangement joins TRBV28 to TRBJ2-3; possibly TRBD2 for D (6 bases). The length of the CDR3 is 15 residues. Germline CDR1 reads MDHEN; CDR2 reads SYDVKM. The ends were cut back, 7 bases at V and 6 bases at J, with 20 bases in the middle. The CDR3 nucleotides read TGTGCCAGCATGCCGGGACTTCACGAGGCGGATACGCAGTATTTT. It is translated as CASMPGLHEADTQYF.

The chain carries TRBV12-5 and TRBJ1-1, with D hard to call. Trimming took 3 bases from V and 4 from J, leaving 6 bases between them. Germline CDR1 and CDR2: LGHNT and FRNRAP. The CDR3 has 12 residues. CDR3 in DNA: TGTGCTAGTGGTTTTGGGCCCACTGAAGCTTTCTTT. The encoded protein is CASGFGPTEAFF. Based on the CDR3 plus reference TRBV12-5 and TRBJ1-1, the full variable domain is DARVTQTPRHKVTEMGQEVTMRCQPILGHNTVFWYRQTMMQGLELLAYFRNRAPLDDSGMPKDRFSAEMPDATLATLKIQPSEPRDSAVYFCASGFGPTEAFFGQGTRLTVV.

V and J are TRBV5-1 and TRBJ1-2; a possible D gene is TRBD1 (5 bases). V was trimmed by 4 bases and J by 5 bases, leaving 21 bases between them. Germline CDR1 SGHRS, CDR2 YFSETQ. CDR3 length equals 16 residues. The CDR3 protein is CASSLEGLRTSYGYTF. The CDR3 region has the DNA TGCGCCAGCAGCCTGGAAGGGTTAAGGACAAGTTATGGCTACACCTTC.

DNA for the CDR3: TGTGCCAGCAGCCAAGGACAGGGCAAAGGCTATGGCTACACCTTC. It yields the protein CASSQGQGKGYGYTF. The chain employs TRBV4-2 and TRBJ1-2, with TRBD1 matching 7 bases. V shed 1 base and J 4 bases; nucleotides not matched to a gene: 6. The CDR3 totals 15 residues. Germline V gene sequence: CDR1 LGHNA, CDR2 YNFKEQ.

This chain links TRBV7-9 with TRBJ2-3; 10 bases align to TRBD2. V was pared by 5 bases and J by 1 base, with 9 bases of the junction left unmatched. CDR3 length: 17 residues. Germline values: CDR1 SEHNR, CDR2 FQNEAQ (reference sequence). CDR3 region: CASSPKAGGPGTDTQYF. Written as DNA, the CDR3 is TGTGCCAGCAGCCCTAAAGCGGGAGGGCCCGGCACAGATACGCAGTATTTT. Full variable domain (remainder filled in from reference TRBV7-9 and TRBJ2-3): DTGVSQNPRHKITKRGQNVTFRCDPISEHNRLYWYRQTLGQGPEFLTYFQNEAQLEKSRLLSDRFSAERPKGSFSTLEIQRTEQGDSAMYLCASSPKAGGPGTDTQYFGPGTRLTVL.

The genes are TRBV20-1 and TRBJ2-7; D gene unclear. CDR3 size: 10 residues. The V gene lost 6 bases and the J gene lost 5 bases, with 8 bases spanning the gap. CDR1 and CDR2 from the germline V gene are DFQATT and SNEGSKA (reference sequence). The CDR3 loop is CSAESNEQYF. CDR3 sequence (DNA): TGCAGTGCCGAGTCCAACGAGCAGTACTTC.

The chain combines TRBV6-6 with TRBJ1-5; maybe TRBD1 (6 bases). The V gene lost 7 bases and the J gene lost 0 bases, with 16 bases spanning the gap. Germline-derived CDR1 and CDR2 are MNHNY and SVGAGI (reference sequence). The CDR3 totals 16 residues. The CDR3 is CASTLLQGDSNQPQHF. CDR3 coding DNA: TGTGCCAGCACCCTCCTACAGGGAGATAGCAATCAGCCCCAGCATTTT.

The chain employs TRBV6-1 and TRBJ1-1; the D gene is possibly TRBD1 (5 bases). The ends were cut back, 2 bases at V and 5 bases at J, with 9 bases in the middle. Germline V CDR1 and CDR2: MNHNS, SASEGT. This CDR3 is built from 13 residues. CDR3: CASSELGGTEAFF. In DNA form, the CDR3 reads TGTGCCAGCAGTGAATTGGGGGGTACTGAAGCTTTCTTT.

This chain uses TRBV6-5 with TRBJ2-7, with 7 bases aligning to TRBD1. The CDR3 runs to 15 residues. Trimming took 6 bases from V and 0 from J; bases not matched to a gene: 8. Germline V CDR1 and CDR2: MNHEY, SVGAGI. CDR3 DNA: TGTGCCAGCAGACACCGGGACAGATTCTCCTACGAGCAGTACTTC. As protein: CASRHRDRFSYEQYF.

The V gene is TRBV2, the J gene TRBJ1-2; D unresolved. The CDR3 is 14 amino acids. Germline-derived CDR1 and CDR2 are SNHLY and FYNNEI. V was trimmed by 9 bases and J by 1 base, leaving 15 bases between them. The CDR3 coding sequence is TGTGCCAGTAACGAGGCCCAACTTAACTATGGCTACACCTTC. Its protein product is CASNEAQLNYGYTF.

The V call is TRBV30, the J call TRBJ2-7, with D possibly being TRBD2 (5 bases). With 4 bases removed from V and 5 bases from J, the gap between germline ends came to 9 bases. This CDR3 region has 11 residues. CDR1 is GTSNPN, CDR2 SVGIG, per germline (reference sequence). The CDR3 is CAWNRENEQYF. In DNA form, the CDR3 reads TGTGCCTGGAATCGGGAAAACGAGCAGTACTTC.

This sequence joins TRBV5-1 and TRBJ1-2, with 8 bases aligning to TRBD1. This CDR3 is built from 13 residues. Germline V lookup: CDR1 SGHRS, CDR2 YFSETQ. V was pared by 3 bases and J by 8 bases, with 6 bases of the junction left unmatched. CDR3 region: CASSSGTGTGYTF. The CDR3, as DNA: TGCGCCAGCAGCTCTGGGACAGGTACGGGCTACACCTTC.